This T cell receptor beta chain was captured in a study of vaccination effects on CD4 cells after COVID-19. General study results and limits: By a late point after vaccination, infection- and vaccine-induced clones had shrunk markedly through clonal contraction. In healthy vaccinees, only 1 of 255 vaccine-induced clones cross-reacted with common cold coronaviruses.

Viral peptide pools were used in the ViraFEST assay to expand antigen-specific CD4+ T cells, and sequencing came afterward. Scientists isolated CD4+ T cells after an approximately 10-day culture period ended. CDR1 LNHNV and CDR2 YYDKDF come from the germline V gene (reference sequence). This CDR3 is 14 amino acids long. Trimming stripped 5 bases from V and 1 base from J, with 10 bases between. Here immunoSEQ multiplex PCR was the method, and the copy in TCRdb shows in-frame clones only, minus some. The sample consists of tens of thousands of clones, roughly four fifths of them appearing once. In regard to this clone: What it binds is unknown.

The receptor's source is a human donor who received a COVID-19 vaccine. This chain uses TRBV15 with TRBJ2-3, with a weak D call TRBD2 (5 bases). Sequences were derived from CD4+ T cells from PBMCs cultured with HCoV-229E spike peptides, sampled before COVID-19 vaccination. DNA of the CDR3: TGTGCCACCAGCTCGGGGAGCGGCACAGATACGCAGTATTTT. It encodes CATSSGSGTDTQYF.